Below are 16 T cell receptor beta chains sequenced from a single sample in a study of T cell responses to AZD1222 COVID-19 vaccine (dated by TCRdb to the early 2020s). Explained via the paper, the time point label denotes: baseline before first vaccination. Libraries were constructed by the immunoSEQ multiplex PCR assay. This is the immuneACCESS table as TCRdb keeps it, with only in-frame sequences that have V and J called. A part of the clones is gone; compared with another copy, unresolved V genes explain less than half, and the rest is unexplained. This sample comprises over 100,000 clones, more than 85% of them detected only once. Jointly, the top ten make up under 5.5% of the sample. The input for sequencing was peripheral blood, taken on day 0 of AZD1222 vaccination. The receptor source for this set is an adult in good health.

The rearrangement joins TRBV24-1 to TRBJ2-3, with D tentatively TRBD1 (6 bases). There are 14 residues in the CDR3. Germline-derived CDR1 and CDR2 are KGHDR and SFDVKD. V was cut by 8 bases and J by 0 bases, with 11 bases left in between. As DNA, the CDR3 is TGTGCCACCACCGAGGGGGTCAGCACAGATACGCAGTATTTT. Amino acid sequence: CATTEGVSTDTQYF.

This rearrangement joins TRBV5-1 to TRBJ1-6; D remains ambiguous. The V and J ends lost 0 bases and 6 bases respectively, with 10 bases between them. Per germline, CDR1 SGHRS and CDR2 YFSETQ. The CDR3 covers 15 residues. CDR3 sequence: CASSLDGVGNSPLHF. CDR3 coding DNA: TGCGCCAGCAGCTTGGATGGTGTCGGTAATTCACCCCTCCACTTT.

V is TRBV7-2 and J is TRBJ1-2, with D uncertain. V was trimmed by 1 base and J by 8 bases, leaving 20 bases between them. The germline V gene encodes CDR1 SGHTA and CDR2 FQGNSA. This CDR3 has 16 residues. The DNA of the CDR3 is TGTGCCAGCAGCTTAGACAGTAATTCGTTATTGAGGGGCTACACCTTC. Translated: CASSLDSNSLLRGYTF.

The chain combines TRBV6-5 with TRBJ2-7; D gene uncertain. With 6 bases removed from V and 4 bases from J, the gap between germline ends came to 10 bases. CDR3 length: 12 amino acids. Germline lookup yields CDR1 MNHEY and CDR2 SVGAGI. The CDR3 loop reads CASRKLGYEQYF. As DNA, the CDR3 is TGTGCCAGCAGGAAATTGGGTTACGAGCAGTACTTC.

The V call is TRBV30, the J call TRBJ1-2; no clear D gene. Between the trimmed V and J ends, which lost 5 bases and 2 bases, there was a span of 15 bases. This CDR3 region has 14 residues. In germline, CDR1 is GTSNPN, CDR2 SVGIG (reference sequence). In nucleotides, the CDR3 is TGTGCCTGGTTCCGAAAGTGGGGAAACTATGGCTACACCTTC. Protein sequence: CAWFRKWGNYGYTF.

This clone was picked up one time. The rearrangement uses TRBV11-2 and TRBJ2-7; perhaps D is TRBD1 or TRBD2 (5 bases each). Trimming pared 1 base from V and 0 bases from J, leaving 13 bases between. Germline CDR1 SGHAT, CDR2 FQNNGV. The CDR3 is 16 amino acids. CDR3 bases: TGTGCCAGCAGCTTAGGGTCGTGGGGGAGCTCCTACGAGCAGTACTTC. As protein: CASSLGSWGSSYEQYF.

The V and J genes are TRBV27 and TRBJ2-1; a possible D gene is TRBD2 (5 bases). CDR1 and CDR2 from the germline V gene are MNHEY and SMNVEV (reference sequence). The CDR3 consists of 16 residues. V was cut by 3 bases and J by 0 bases, with 12 bases left in between. DNA for the CDR3: TGTGCCAGCAGTTTTGGGAGCCCAGTCTCCTACAATGAGCAGTTCTTC. Translated, it gives CASSFGSPVSYNEQFF.

The rearrangement joins TRBV5-8 to TRBJ1-4; a weak D match, TRBD1 (5 bases). The germline gives CDR1 SGHTS, CDR2 YDEGEE. The V gene lost 4 bases and the J gene lost 4 bases, with 8 bases spanning the gap. The CDR3 covers 13 residues. The DNA of the CDR3 is TGTGCCAGCAGCGCACAGGTTAATGAAAAACTGTTTTTT. This encodes CASSAQVNEKLFF.

The V gene is TRBV11-2, the J gene TRBJ1-1, with D possibly TRBD1 on 6 matching bases. The CDR3 has 15 residues. The V gene's germline CDR1 is SGHAT and CDR2 FQNNGV. Deletions cut 2 bases from V and 0 bases from J, with 10 bases between. The CDR3: CASSLSQGMNTEAFF. The CDR3 DNA reads TGTGCCAGCAGCTTATCTCAGGGGATGAACACTGAAGCTTTCTTT.

J is TRBJ2-3 and V is TRBV27; 9 bases fit TRBD2. Per germline, CDR1 MNHEY and CDR2 SMNVEV (reference sequence). The CDR3 runs 16 residues. The trim removed 2 bases at V and 1 base at J, leaving 4 bases unmatched. For the CDR3, the DNA is TGTGCCAGCAGTTTAGAAGCTAGCGGGGGCACAGATACGCAGTATTTT. Translating it yields CASSLEASGGTDTQYF.

This chain connects TRBV28 to TRBJ1-2; no clear D. The ends were cut back, 3 bases at V and 1 base at J, with 15 bases in the middle. Germline lookup yields CDR1 MDHEN and CDR2 SYDVKM. The CDR3 is 16 residues long. CDR3 in DNA: TGTGCCAGCAGTTTCAGCCCCCCCAGGTTTAACTATGGCTACACCTTC. This translates into CASSFSPPRFNYGYTF.

The J gene is TRBJ2-5, the V gene TRBV11-1, with 7 positions matching TRBD2. Germline V gives CDR1 SGHAT, CDR2 FQDESV (reference sequence). With 2 bases clipped from V and 5 bases from J, the junction kept 11 bases outside the gene matches. CDR3 length equals 16 residues. DNA for the CDR3: TGTGCCAGCAGCTTACCCCGGCGGGGGATGGGGGAGACCCAGTACTTC. Residues: CASSLPRRGMGETQYF.

The J gene is TRBJ2-3, the V gene TRBV5-1; possibly TRBD1 for D (6 bases). The CDR3 length is 15 residues. V lost 4 bases and J 4 bases, leaving 16 bases between the germline ends. Germline V gene data show CDR1 as SGHRS and CDR2 as YFSETQ. CDR3 in amino acids: CASSRGQSVPDTQYF. The CDR3 DNA is TGCGCCAGCAGCCGAGGACAGTCTGTCCCAGATACGCAGTATTTT. The whole variable domain, remainder taken from reference TRBV5-1 and TRBJ2-3, is KAGVTQTPRYLIKTRGQQVTLSCSPISGHRSVSWYQQTPGQGLQFLFEYFSETQRNKGNFPGRFSGRQFSNSRSEMNVSTLELGDSALYLCASSRGQSVPDTQYFGPGTRLTVL.

In DNA, the CDR3 is TGTGCCAGCAGCTTAATGCCAGCCTCCTATAATTCACCCCTCCACTTT. This sequence encodes CASSLMPASYNSPLHF. This chain joins TRBV7-3 and TRBJ1-6; D gene uncertain. The CDR3 runs to 16 residues. The germline gives CDR1 SGHTA, CDR2 FQGTGA. V was trimmed by 1 base and J by 0 bases, leaving 7 bases between them.

This chain uses TRBV5-1 with TRBJ2-5, with D perhaps given as TRBD1 or TRBD2 (6 bases each). Trimming took off 4 bases at V and 5 bases at J, with 9 bases between the two ends. Germline V gene lookup returns CDR1 SGHRS and CDR2 YFSETQ. The CDR3 runs to 12 residues. The CDR3 region is CASSQGRETQYF. The DNA for the CDR3 is TGCGCCAGCAGCCAGGGGAGGGAGACCCAGTACTTC.

The chain is built from TRBV6-5 and TRBJ2-3; tentatively, D is TRBD1 (5 bases). Germline loops: CDR1 MNHEY, CDR2 SVGAGI. This CDR3 has 11 residues. The chain's CDR3 is CPNRFPDTQYF. In nucleotides, the CDR3 is TGTCCTAACAGGTTCCCAGATACGCAGTATTTT.